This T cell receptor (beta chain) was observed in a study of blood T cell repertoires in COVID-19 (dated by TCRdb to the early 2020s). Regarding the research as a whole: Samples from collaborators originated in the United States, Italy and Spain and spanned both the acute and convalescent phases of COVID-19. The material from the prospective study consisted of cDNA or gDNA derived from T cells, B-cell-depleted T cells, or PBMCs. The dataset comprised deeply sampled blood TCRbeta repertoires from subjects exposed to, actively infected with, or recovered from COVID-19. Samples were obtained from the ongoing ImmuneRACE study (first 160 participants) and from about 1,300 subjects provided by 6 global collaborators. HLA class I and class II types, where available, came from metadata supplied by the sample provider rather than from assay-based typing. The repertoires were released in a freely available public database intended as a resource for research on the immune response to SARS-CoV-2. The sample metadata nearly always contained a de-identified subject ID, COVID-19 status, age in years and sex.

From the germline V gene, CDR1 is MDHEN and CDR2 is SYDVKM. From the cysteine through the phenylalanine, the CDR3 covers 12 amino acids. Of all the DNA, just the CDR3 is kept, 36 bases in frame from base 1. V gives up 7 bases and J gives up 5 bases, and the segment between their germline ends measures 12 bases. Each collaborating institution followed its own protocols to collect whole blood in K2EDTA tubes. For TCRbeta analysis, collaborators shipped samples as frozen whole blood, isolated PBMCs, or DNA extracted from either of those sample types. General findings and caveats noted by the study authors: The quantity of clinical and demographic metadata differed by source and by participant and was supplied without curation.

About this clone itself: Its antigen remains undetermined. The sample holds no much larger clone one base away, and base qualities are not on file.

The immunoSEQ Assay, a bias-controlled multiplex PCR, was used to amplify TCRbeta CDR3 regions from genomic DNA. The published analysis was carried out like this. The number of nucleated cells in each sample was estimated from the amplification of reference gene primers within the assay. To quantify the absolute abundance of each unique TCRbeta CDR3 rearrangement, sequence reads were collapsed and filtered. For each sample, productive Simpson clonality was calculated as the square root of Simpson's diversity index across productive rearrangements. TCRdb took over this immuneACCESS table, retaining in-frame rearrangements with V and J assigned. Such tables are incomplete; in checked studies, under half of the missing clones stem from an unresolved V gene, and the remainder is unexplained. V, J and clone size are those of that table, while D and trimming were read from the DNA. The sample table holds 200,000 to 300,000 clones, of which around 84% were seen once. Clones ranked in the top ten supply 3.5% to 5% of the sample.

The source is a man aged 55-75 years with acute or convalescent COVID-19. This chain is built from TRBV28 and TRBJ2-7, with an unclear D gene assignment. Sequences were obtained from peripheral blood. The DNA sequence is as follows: TGTGCCAGCACCTCCCGGGTCCACGAGCAGTACTTC. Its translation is CASTSRVHEQYF. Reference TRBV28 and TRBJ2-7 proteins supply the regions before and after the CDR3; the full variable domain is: DVKVTQSSRYLVKRTGEKVFLECVQDMDHENMFWYRQDPGLGLRLIYFSYDVKMKEKGDIPEGYSVSREKKERFSLILESASTNQTSMYLCASTSRVHEQYFGPGTRLTVT.